What follows are 31 T cell receptor beta chains derived from one specimen sequenced in a study of blood T cell repertoires in COVID-19. The repertoire was sequenced with immunoSEQ multiplex PCR; TCRdb's copy has only in-frame clones and lacks some. The data show a few hundred thousand clones, 80% to 90% seen once. The specimen sequenced was peripheral blood. The receptors stem from a woman between 70 and 85 years old with acute or convalescent COVID-19.

This clone occurred once. The rearrangement links TRBV3-1 (or the pseudogene TRBV3-2) to TRBJ2-2; TRBD2 matches 15 bases. Germline V gene data show CDR1 as LGHDT and CDR2 as YNNKEL (reference sequence). Losses at the gene ends were 6 bases for V and 3 bases for J; bases not matched to a gene: 5. This CDR3 is 17 amino acids long. The CDR3: CASRRTSGGVDTGELFF. For the CDR3, the DNA is TGTGCCAGCAGGCGGACTAGCGGGGGGGTCGACACCGGGGAGCTGTTTTTT.

This clone was counted a single time. This chain uses TRBV27 with TRBJ1-1; 7 bases align to TRBD1. Trimming removed 5 bases from V and 0 bases from J; junction bases left unmatched: 12. The CDR3 covers 17 residues. Germline CDR1 MNHEY, CDR2 SMNVEV (reference sequence). CDR3 coding DNA: TGTGCCAGCAGTCGACAGGGAATGGGGATTATGAACACTGAAGCTTTCTTT. Protein product: CASSRQGMGIMNTEAFF.

This chain connects TRBV27 to TRBJ1-3; D perhaps matches TRBD1 (5 bases). The germline CDR1 and CDR2 sequences are MNHEY and SMNVEV (reference sequence). V lost 4 bases and J 4 bases, leaving 14 bases between the germline ends. This CDR3 contains 15 residues. The CDR3 DNA sequence: TGTGCCAGCAGTTCCGCAGGGCTAGGAGGAAACACCATATATTTT. Translating it yields CASSSAGLGGNTIYF.

This clone was seen only a few times. This chain's CDR3 is CASSTGQAGSGNTIYF. The CDR3, as DNA: TGTGCCAGCAGTACGGGACAGGCGGGCTCTGGAAACACCATATATTTT. V gene TRBV6-6 combines with J gene TRBJ1-3, with 8 bases matching TRBD1. Germline values: CDR1 MNHNY, CDR2 SVGAGI (reference sequence). This CDR3 contains 16 residues. V lost 5 bases and J lost 0; bases outside the gene matches: 6.

The J gene is TRBJ1-1, the V gene TRBV5-1; weak D call: TRBD1 (6 bases). V lost 4 bases and J 5 bases, leaving 12 bases between the germline ends. Germline assignment: CDR1 SGHRS and CDR2 YFSETQ. This CDR3 spans 13 amino acids. The chain's CDR3 is CASSIRGQTEAFF. The CDR3 DNA follows: TGCGCCAGCAGCATCCGTGGACAGACTGAAGCTTTCTTT.

The V gene is TRBV24-1, the J gene TRBJ2-2; 11 bases agree with TRBD2. The CDR3 is made up of 18 amino acids. J lost 0 bases, V lost 5 bases, and 7 bases had no gene match. The germline gives CDR1 KGHDR, CDR2 SFDVKD. The CDR3 spells CATSGLTSGKTNTGELFF. The CDR3 DNA follows: TGTGCCACCAGTGGTCTGACTAGCGGGAAAACGAACACCGGGGAGCTGTTTTTT.

The chain carries TRBV30 and TRBJ1-5; 7 positions agree with TRBD1. Germline V gives CDR1 GTSNPN, CDR2 SVGIG (reference sequence). This CDR3 contains 15 residues. V was pared by 3 bases and J by 1 base, with 6 bases of the junction left unmatched. The CDR3 reads CAWSIGTVSNQPQHF. CDR3 DNA sequence: TGTGCCTGGAGCATAGGGACAGTCAGCAATCAGCCCCAGCATTTT.

The chain links TRBV2 to TRBJ1-2; D is undetermined. The germline CDR1 and CDR2 sequences are SNHLY and FYNNEI. This CDR3 region has 14 residues. The ends were cut back, 4 bases at V and 2 bases at J, with 11 bases in the middle. CDR3 nucleotides: TGTGCCAGCAGTGGGACTCAGCCCAACTATGGCTACACCTTC. It is translated as CASSGTQPNYGYTF.

This CDR3 reads CASNRDTYTDTQYF. CDR3 bases: TGTGCCAGTAATCGGGACACCTACACAGATACGCAGTATTTT. The chain combines TRBV19 with TRBJ2-3, with D perhaps TRBD1 (6 bases). The CDR3 spans 14 residues. Trimming left V 7 bases short and J 2 bases short, with 13 bases between. Germline CDR1 and CDR2: LNHDA and SQIVND (reference sequence).

The gene calls are TRBV6-5 and TRBJ2-5; the D is unclear. The germline V gene has CDR1 MNHEY and CDR2 SVGAGI. V lost 5 bases and J lost 6, with 13 bases in between. The CDR3 totals 13 residues. The CDR3 loop reads CASSPRLGQTQYF. CDR3 DNA: TGTGCCAGCAGTCCCCGGTTGGGCCAGACCCAGTACTTC.

The V call is TRBV2, the J call TRBJ1-4; TRBD1 matches 9 bases. Trimming removed 6 bases from V and 7 bases from J; junction bases left unmatched: 6. The length of the CDR3 is 14 residues. Per the germline V gene, CDR1 is SNHLY and CDR2 is FYNNEI. CDR3: CASSSGTGSEKLFF. The CDR3 coding sequence is TGTGCCAGCAGCTCCGGGACAGGGAGTGAAAAACTGTTTTTT.

J is TRBJ1-5 and V is TRBV7-9; a weak D match, TRBD1 (5 bases). The CDR3 has 15 residues. V was trimmed by 1 base and J by 9 bases, leaving 16 bases between them. The germline CDR1 and CDR2 sequences are SEHNR and FQNEAQ (reference sequence). The CDR3 reads CASSLGQGDLGPQHF. DNA of the CDR3: TGTGCCAGCAGCTTAGGGCAGGGCGATCTTGGGCCCCAGCATTTT.

J is TRBJ2-1 and V is TRBV6-5, with D uncertain. The germline gives CDR1 MNHEY, CDR2 SVGAGI. V lost 7 bases to trimming and J lost 4 bases, with 8 bases between them. This CDR3 is built from 12 residues. For the CDR3, the DNA is TGTGCCAGCACGACGGGTTACAATGAGCAGTTCTTC. Translating it yields CASTTGYNEQFF.

This clone was detected ten times or more. The chain is built from TRBV5-1 and TRBJ1-6; tentative D call: TRBD1 (5 bases). The V gene lost 0 bases and the J gene lost 9 bases, with 10 bases spanning the gap. The CDR3 has 14 residues. Germline values: CDR1 SGHRS, CDR2 YFSETQ. The CDR3 sequence is CASSLGQGFSPLHF. For the CDR3, the DNA is TGCGCCAGCAGCTTGGGGCAGGGATTTTCACCCCTCCACTTT.

The chain is built from TRBV5-8 and TRBJ2-4; 7 bases agree with TRBD1. In germline, CDR1 is SGHTS, CDR2 YDEGEE. V lost 7 bases and J lost 10; bases outside the gene matches: 8. This CDR3 is built from 12 residues. The CDR3 nucleotides are TGTGCCAGCGAACTGTGGACAGGTATTCAGTACTTC. Translation gives CASELWTGIQYF.

The gene calls are TRBV7-2 and TRBJ2-5; tentative D call: TRBD2 (6 bases). The germline gives CDR1 SGHTA, CDR2 FQGNSA. This CDR3 has 15 amino acids. The V end was cut by 5 bases, the J end by 4 bases, with 17 bases between. The CDR3 coding sequence is TGTGCCAGCAGCCCCGGAGGGCGATCCAGAGAGACCCAGTACTTC. Protein product: CASSPGGRSRETQYF.

This sequence joins TRBV5-1 and TRBJ1-1, with D hard to call. Germline V gives CDR1 SGHRS, CDR2 YFSETQ. V was clipped by 4 bases and J by 5 bases, with 18 bases between them. The CDR3 is 15 residues long. The chain's CDR3 is CASSRNEGMRTEAFF. In DNA, the CDR3 is TGCGCCAGCAGCCGGAACGAGGGTATGAGGACTGAAGCTTTCTTT.

The chain links TRBV7-3 to TRBJ2-1, with TRBD1 matching 9 bases. The CDR3 consists of 15 residues. The ends lost 4 bases at V and 1 base at J; junction bases unmatched: 2. CDR1 and CDR2 from the germline V gene are SGHTA and FQGTGA. DNA for the CDR3: TGTGCCAGCAGCTGGGACAGGGAATCCTACAATGAGCAGTTCTTC. Translation gives CASSWDRESYNEQFF.

This chain connects TRBV2 to TRBJ1-2, with D perhaps matching TRBD1 (5 bases). CDR3 length: 12 amino acids. The germline CDR1 and CDR2 sequences are SNHLY and FYNNEI. Trimming stripped 8 bases from V and 6 bases from J, with 13 bases between. For the CDR3, the DNA is TGTGCCAGCGGTCAGGGCGGCGATGGCTACACCTTC. This translates into CASGQGGDGYTF. Full variable domain (rest looked up from reference TRBV2 and TRBJ1-2): EPEVTQTPSHQVTQMGQEVILRCVPISNHLYFYWYRQILGQKVEFLVSFYNNEISEKSEIFDDQFSVERPDGSNFTLKIRSTKLEDSAMYFCASGQGGDGYTFGSGTRLTVV.

A few counts support this clone. V gene TRBV7-2 combines with J gene TRBJ2-3; D is possibly TRBD1 (6 bases). This CDR3 has 15 residues. Germline assignment: CDR1 SGHTA and CDR2 FQGNSA. Deletions cut 5 bases from V and 2 bases from J, with 14 bases between. CDR3 coding DNA: TGTGCCAGCAGCCCCCGCGGACAGATCACAGATACGCAGTATTTT. It encodes CASSPRGQITDTQYF.

V is TRBV2 and J is TRBJ1-1, with 10 bases identical to TRBD1. This CDR3 comprises 14 residues. Germline V gene sequence: CDR1 SNHLY, CDR2 FYNNEI. V lost 6 bases and J lost 6; bases outside the gene matches: 7. This CDR3 reads CASRGDRGGPEAFF. DNA of the CDR3: TGTGCCAGCAGGGGGGACAGGGGAGGACCTGAAGCTTTCTTT.

About this clone: In the same sample, other DNA sequences code for this CDR3. This chain connects TRBV11-3 to TRBJ2-1; TRBD2 matches 14 bases. The CDR3 length is 15 residues. Germline V CDR1 and CDR2: SGHNT, YENEEA. Trimming cost V 3 bases and J 8 bases; bases outside gene matches: 3. This CDR3 reads CASSFGTSGGDEQFF. As DNA, the CDR3 is TGTGCCAGCAGCTTTGGGACTAGCGGGGGCGATGAGCAGTTCTTC.

The rearrangement uses TRBV3-1 (or the pseudogene TRBV3-2) and TRBJ1-2, with 11 bases lining up with TRBD1. In germline, CDR1 is LGHDT, CDR2 YNNKEL (reference sequence). V trimming: 5 bases; J trimming: 8 bases; junction bases outside the gene matches: 7. CDR3 length: 14 amino acids. CDR3: CASSAGQGAVGYTF. CDR3 DNA: TGTGCCAGCAGCGCCGGACAGGGGGCGGTCGGCTACACCTTC.

The chain recombines TRBV19 with TRBJ2-7; 8 nucleotides match TRBD1. Germline V CDR1 and CDR2: LNHDA, SQIVND (reference sequence). The CDR3 loop spans 14 amino acids. V trimming: 5 bases; J trimming: 3 bases; junction bases outside the gene matches: 6. The CDR3 DNA is TGTGCCAGTAGTCCCCGGGACAGGCGCTACGAGCAGTACTTC. Translating it yields CASSPRDRRYEQYF.

This clone has a handful of counts. The chain is built from TRBV29-1 and TRBJ1-1, with D perhaps matching TRBD1 (6 bases). Germline V CDR1 and CDR2: SQVTM, ANQGSEA. The CDR3 is 16 amino acids. The V gene lost 7 bases and the J gene lost 0 bases, with 21 bases spanning the gap. Written as DNA, the CDR3 is TGCAGCGCGGGGGGACATGGGACCTTTATGAACACTGAAGCTTTCTTT. Its translation: CSAGGHGTFMNTEAFF.

V gene TRBV6-5 combines with J gene TRBJ1-1; perhaps TRBD1 as D (5 bases). V was shortened by 6 bases and J by 7 bases, with 15 bases between the two germline ends. From germline, CDR1 is MNHEY and CDR2 SVGAGI. The CDR3 consists of 13 residues. The CDR3 reads CASSVETGGEAFF. CDR3 nucleotide sequence: TGTGCCAGCAGCGTAGAGACCGGGGGTGAAGCTTTCTTT.

The sample holds one count of this clone. This chain uses TRBV6-5 with TRBJ2-1; D may be TRBD1 (6 bases). Germline CDR1 reads MNHEY; CDR2 reads SVGAGI. Trimming shortened V by 6 bases and J by 4 bases, and 10 bases separated the two germline ends. CDR3 length: 13 amino acids. The CDR3 loop reads CASRTGHYNEQFF. The CDR3 DNA reads TGTGCCAGCAGGACGGGACATTACAATGAGCAGTTCTTC.

The V call is TRBV7-8, the J call TRBJ2-2; D not resolved. The CDR3 covers 14 residues. CDR1 is SGHVS and CDR2 is FQNEAQ in the germline V gene. V gave up 5 bases and J gave up 1 base, with 8 bases separating them. The CDR3 DNA follows: TGTGCCAGCAGCGAGCTAAGGAACACCGGGGAGCTGTTTTTT. Amino acid sequence: CASSELRNTGELFF.

The CDR3 sequence is CASSFRSGGANNEQFF. In DNA form, the CDR3 reads TGTGCCAGCAGCTTCCGTAGCGGGGGGGCGAACAATGAGCAGTTCTTC. The V gene is TRBV14, the J gene TRBJ2-1; 11 bases line up with TRBD2. The CDR3 is 16 amino acids. Unmatched junction bases numbered 8, after V lost 5 bases and J lost 5 bases. Looked up from germline, CDR1 is SGHDN and CDR2 is FVKESK.

The chain has TRBV5-1 and TRBJ1-1, with a tentative D call TRBD1 (6 bases). Germline V gene data show CDR1 as SGHRS and CDR2 as YFSETQ. The CDR3 length is 14 residues. The V end lost 2 bases, the J end lost 7 bases, and 15 bases lay between the germline ends. This CDR3 is CASSFEQGSFEAFF. The CDR3 DNA reads TGCGCCAGCAGCTTCGAACAGGGATCTTTTGAAGCTTTCTTT.

The chain links TRBV7-6 to TRBJ1-3, with TRBD1 as a possible D gene (5 bases). The CDR3 runs 16 residues. With 5 bases removed from V and 1 base from J, the gap between germline ends came to 15 bases. Germline CDR1 is SGHVS and CDR2 is FNYEAQ. The CDR3 reads CASSGPARASGNTIYF. The CDR3 DNA follows: TGTGCCAGCAGCGGTCCGGCCAGGGCTTCTGGAAACACCATATATTTT.